Listed here are 27 T cell receptor beta chains from one sample, sequenced in a study of patients and donors after allogeneic stem cell transplantation. MiXCR was run by TCRdb on the RT-PCR reads, yielding one entry per CDR3 protein. The sample yields about 100,000 distinct CDR3 sequences, approximately 40% seen once. Sample: blood, either unsorted or a sorted T cell fraction (not recorded which). The receptors here all came from a human donor who was either an allogeneic HSCT recipient or a stem cell or donor lymphocyte infusion donor (not recorded which). It is not recorded whose cells these are; they may come from a transplant donor.

The chain has TRBV20-1 and TRBJ2-3; 9 nucleotides align to TRBD1. The CDR3 covers 15 residues. Trimming cost V 1 base and J 4 bases; bases outside gene matches: 6. Germline V gene lookup returns CDR1 DFQATT and CDR2 SNEGSKA (reference sequence). The CDR3 protein is CSARAPGQGSDTQYF. CDR3 DNA sequence: TGCAGTGCTAGAGCCCCGGGACAGGGATCAGATACGCAGTATTTT.

Only one count was recorded for this clonotype. The chain employs TRBV27 and TRBJ2-7; D may match TRBD1 or TRBD2 (5 bases each). Germline assignment: CDR1 MNHEY and CDR2 SMNVEV (reference sequence). CDR3 length equals 14 residues. The ends were cut back, 5 bases at V and 1 base at J, with 12 bases in the middle. The CDR3 nucleotides read TGTGCCAGCAGTAAGAGGGACCCTTCCTACGAGCAGTACTTC. Its protein product is CASSKRDPSYEQYF.

This sequence joins TRBV7-2 and TRBJ1-4; no clear D. Germline V gene sequence: CDR1 SGHTA, CDR2 FQGNSA. V was cut by 2 bases and J by 7 bases, with 14 bases left in between. This CDR3 spans 15 amino acids. The CDR3 DNA sequence: TGTGCCAGCAGCTTATCCCCCCCCTGGGGTGAAAAACTGTTTTTT. This encodes CASSLSPPWGEKLFF.

The chain is built from TRBV29-1 and TRBJ2-1; 7 nucleotides align to TRBD2. The CDR3 is made up of 15 amino acids. Germline CDR1 and CDR2: SQVTM and ANQGSEA. Unmatched junction bases numbered 15, after V lost 3 bases and J lost 10 bases. The CDR3 DNA sequence: TGCAGCGTTGATGGGGCTAGCGGAGGCCTCACGGAGCAGTTCTTC. It codes for CSVDGASGGLTEQFF.

The chain joins TRBV18 to TRBJ2-7, with TRBD1 matching 9 bases. The germline CDR1 and CDR2 sequences are KGHSH and LQKENI. CDR3 length: 16 amino acids. Losses at the gene ends were 6 bases for V and 5 bases for J; bases not matched to a gene: 14. The CDR3 DNA reads as TGTGCCAGCTCGCTCTCACTGGGGACAGGGCGAAACGAGCAGTACTTC. As protein: CASSLSLGTGRNEQYF.

This clonotype was seen a handful of times. This chain links TRBV12-3 or TRBV12-4 with TRBJ2-2, with TRBD2 as a possible D gene (6 bases). The CDR3 is made up of 13 amino acids. Trimming removed 5 bases at V and 6 bases at J, with 10 bases between. As DNA, the CDR3 is TGTGCCAGCAGTCCCGGGACTGCCGGGGAGCTGTTTTTT. It encodes CASSPGTAGELFF.

This clonotype has only a few counts. An end of the junction does not agree with germline; a read error may underlie this. This chain connects TRBV12-3 or TRBV12-4 to TRBJ2-3, with 9 bases that match TRBD2. This CDR3 comprises 15 residues. The CDR3 sequence is CASSIQGTSIDTQYF. DNA for the CDR3: TGTGCCAGCAGTATCCAAGGGACTAGCATAGATACGCAGTATTTT.

This rearrangement joins TRBV15 to TRBJ2-6, with a tentative D call TRBD1 (5 bases). The CDR3 is 15 amino acids. Per the germline V gene, CDR1 is LNHNV and CDR2 is YYDKDF (reference sequence). V was pared by 1 base and J by 2 bases, with 6 bases between. The CDR3 loop reads CATSRAGTGANVLTF. Written as DNA, the CDR3 is TGTGCCACCAGCAGAGCAGGGACTGGGGCCAACGTCCTGACTTTC.

V usage is TRBV20-1 and J usage is TRBJ1-6, with TRBD1 as a possible D gene (5 bases). The CDR3 runs 13 residues. CDR1 is DFQATT and CDR2 is SNEGSKA in the germline V gene (reference sequence). V lost 6 bases to trimming and J lost 6 bases, with 12 bases between them. This CDR3 reads CSAPQGLNSPLHF. Here the CDR3 DNA reads TGCAGTGCCCCTCAGGGTCTTAATTCACCCCTCCACTTT.

The rearrangement uses TRBV2 and TRBJ2-1; D unresolved. The germline gives CDR1 SNHLY, CDR2 FYNNEI. CDR3 length: 11 residues. Trimming shortened V by 7 bases and J by 9 bases, and 10 bases separated the two germline ends. The DNA of the CDR3 is TGTGCCAGCACCCAATTCGCTGAGCAGTTCTTC. Its translation: CASTQFAEQFF.

This clonotype has more than one count but fewer than ten. The V gene is TRBV19, the J gene TRBJ1-1, with D unclear. Germline CDR1 reads LNHDA; CDR2 reads SQIVND (reference sequence). The CDR3 covers 13 residues. Trimming took 3 bases from V and 1 from J, leaving 6 bases between them. The CDR3 loop reads CASSISGNTEAFF. DNA of the CDR3: TGTGCCAGTAGTATCTCGGGGAACACTGAAGCTTTCTTT.

The chain uses TRBV7-9 and TRBJ2-7; 15 nucleotides match TRBD2. CDR3 length equals 19 residues. Germline lookup yields CDR1 SEHNR and CDR2 FQNEAQ (reference sequence). The V segment lost 3 bases and the J segment 2 bases; nucleotides outside the gene matches: 11. For the CDR3, the DNA is TGTGCCAGCAGCTTTAACCTAGGACTAGCGGGAGGGCCCGCCTACGAGCAGTACTTC. It specifies CASSFNLGLAGGPAYEQYF.

The chain employs TRBV29-1 and TRBJ2-2; D is unclear. The CDR3 is 13 residues long. Looked up from germline, CDR1 is SQVTM and CDR2 is ANQGSEA. Trimming removed 4 bases at V and 0 bases at J, with 6 bases between. CDR3 in DNA: TGCAGCGTTGTGCACCCGAACACCGGGGAGCTGTTTTTT. Translating it yields CSVVHPNTGELFF.

This chain connects TRBV19 to TRBJ2-7; 7 bases are a match to TRBD1. The CDR3 runs to 14 residues. Germline CDR1 reads LNHDA; CDR2 reads SQIVND (reference sequence). Unmatched junction bases numbered 3, after V lost 4 bases and J lost 0 bases. For the CDR3, the DNA is TGTGCCAGTAGTACGACAGGGATCTCCTACGAGCAGTACTTC. Amino acids: CASSTTGISYEQYF.

The chain links TRBV5-6 to TRBJ1-2; 7 bases match TRBD1. CDR3 size: 12 residues. J lost 8 bases, V lost 5 bases, and 6 bases had no gene match. Germline V gives CDR1 SGHDT, CDR2 YYEEEE. CDR3 sequence: CASRKTGRGYTF. In DNA, the CDR3 is TGTGCCAGCAGAAAGACAGGGCGCGGCTACACCTTC.

The chain couples TRBV12-3 or TRBV12-4 to TRBJ2-3; 9 bases map to TRBD1. The CDR3 loop spans 14 amino acids. After removal of 7 bases from V and 1 base from J, the junction contained 3 bases not matched to a gene. CDR3 amino acids: CASNRDRGTDTQYF. The CDR3 region has the DNA TGTGCCAGCAACCGGGACAGGGGCACAGATACGCAGTATTTT.

This clonotype has a handful of counts. This sequence joins TRBV4-3 and TRBJ1-6; possible D gene TRBD1, 6 bases. This CDR3 has 18 amino acids. V lost 0 bases and J lost 6, with 18 bases in between. Germline CDR1 and CDR2: LGHNA and YSLEER. The CDR3 reads CASSQEGPGASSNSPLHF. The CDR3 bases are TGCGCCAGCAGCCAAGAGGGGCCGGGGGCAAGCAGTAATTCACCCCTCCACTTT.

This clonotype has only a few counts. The genes are TRBV3-1 and TRBJ1-1; maybe TRBD1 (6 bases). The CDR3 extends over 12 amino acids. Trimming stripped 1 base from V and 11 bases from J, with 11 bases between. The germline V gene has CDR1 LGHDT and CDR2 YNNKEL (reference sequence). CDR3 loop: CASSQVPGEAFF. Here the CDR3 DNA reads TGTGCCAGCAGCCAAGTCCCAGGGGAGGCTTTCTTT.

The sample holds a few counts of this clonotype. The chain uses TRBV7-2 and TRBJ1-2; TRBD1 is a possible D gene (5 bases). In germline, CDR1 is SGHTA, CDR2 FQGNSA. The ends were cut back, 4 bases at V and 4 bases at J, with 10 bases in the middle. The CDR3 is made up of 13 amino acids. The DNA for the CDR3 is TGTGCCAGCAGCTCCGGGACCCTCTATGGCTACACCTTC. Amino acids: CASSSGTLYGYTF.

This clonotype was recorded a few times. Here the CDR3 reads CASSFWGLANEKLFF. CDR3 DNA: TGTGCCAGCAGTTTCTGGGGGCTGGCTAATGAAAAACTGTTTTTT. The chain is built from TRBV27 and TRBJ1-4; D is possibly TRBD1 (6 bases). CDR1 and CDR2 (germline): MNHEY, SMNVEV (reference sequence). The CDR3 sequence is 15 residues long. V shed 3 bases and J shed 3 bases, with 11 bases lying between them.

This clonotype was observed at least ten times. V and J are TRBV27 and TRBJ2-1; TRBD1 matches at 7 bases. Trimming cost V 0 bases and J 7 bases; bases outside gene matches: 6. The CDR3 covers 15 residues. CDR1 and CDR2 (germline): MNHEY, SMNVEV (reference sequence). CDR3 nucleotides: TGTGCCAGCAGTTTATCCAGGACAGGAAGAAATGAGCAGTTCTTC. Amino acid sequence: CASSLSRTGRNEQFF.

The genes are TRBV12-3 or TRBV12-4 and TRBJ1-5, with unresolved D. This CDR3 is 14 amino acids long. The ends were cut back, 3 bases at V and 7 bases at J, with 13 bases in the middle. CDR3 residues: CASSLVAGRQPQHF. In DNA, the CDR3 is TGTGCCAGCAGTTTGGTAGCCGGGAGGCAGCCCCAGCATTTT.

This chain connects TRBV12-3 or TRBV12-4 to TRBJ2-7; 8 bases map to TRBD1. V trimming: 6 bases; J trimming: 7 bases; junction bases outside the gene matches: 2. The CDR3 runs 11 residues. The CDR3 reads CASSRTGEQYF. In DNA form, the CDR3 reads TGTGCCAGCAGCAGGACAGGGGAGCAGTACTTC.

This clonotype was seen a handful of times. The chain employs TRBV29-1 and TRBJ2-2; D gene uncertain. CDR1 and CDR2 (germline): SQVTM, ANQGSEA. V lost 4 bases, J lost 4 bases, and 7 bases lay in between. The CDR3 spans 12 residues. The CDR3 spells CSVGTFTGELFF. CDR3 DNA sequence: TGCAGCGTTGGCACTTTCACCGGGGAGCTGTTTTTT.

This clonotype was recorded a few times. The chain couples TRBV6-1 to TRBJ1-6; D is possibly TRBD1 (5 bases). The CDR3 runs 14 residues. Germline V CDR1 and CDR2: MNHNS, SASEGT. V was shortened by 9 bases and J by 11 bases, with 20 bases between the two germline ends. CDR3 bases: TGTGCCAGTACTCCCGGTGCAGGGTTAACACCCCTCCACTTT. Translated: CASTPGAGLTPLHF.

The table lists this clonotype with a few counts. The chain is built from TRBV2 and TRBJ2-1; maybe TRBD2 (6 bases). CDR1 and CDR2 (germline): SNHLY, FYNNEI. The CDR3 is 14 amino acids. The V gene lost 3 bases and the J gene lost 6 bases, with 12 bases spanning the gap. This CDR3 reads CASSEWRGPNEQFF. CDR3 coding DNA: TGTGCCAGCAGTGAGTGGCGGGGCCCCAATGAGCAGTTCTTC.

This clonotype showed up many times. V is TRBV29-1 and J is TRBJ1-5; D is unclear. The germline CDR1 and CDR2 sequences are SQVTM and ANQGSEA. V lost 4 bases, J lost 3 bases, and 10 bases lay in between. The CDR3 is made up of 13 amino acids. CDR3 in DNA: TGCAGCGTTGCCGTGGGGATCAATCAGCCCCAGCATTTT. Protein: CSVAVGINQPQHF.